A selection of T cell receptor beta chains follows, all from one sample in a study of blood T cell repertoires in COVID-19. The protocol was immunoSEQ multiplex PCR, while the TCRdb copy is restricted to in-frame clones and leaves out a portion. Of approximately 77,000 clones listed, 75% to 85% are singletons. Sequences were obtained from peripheral blood. The receptors were sampled from a woman in her 70s with acute or convalescent COVID-19. Both conserved end residues are part of each CDR3. A D gene is named only where the DNA matches it firmly. Clone size is given for some rows only: seen once, a few or many times, or a class if the clone is expanded.

J: TRBJ2-7; D: TRBD1; V: TRBV7-9; size: .; DNA: TGTGCCAGCAGCCCGGGACAGGGGGCGATTCTCGAGCAGTACTTC; CDR3: CASSPGQGAILEQYF
J: TRBJ2-7; D: .; V: TRBV19; size: .; DNA: TGTGCCAGTAGTAAGGAGTTACGGCGGGGGACACACTACGAGCAGTACTTC; CDR3: CASSKELRRGTHYEQYF
J: TRBJ2-1; D: TRBD2; V: TRBV3-1/TRBV3-2; size: once; DNA: TGTGCCAGCAGCCAAGCGACCACACTAGCGGGGAACAATGAGCAGTTCTTC; CDR3: CASSQATTLAGNNEQFF
J: TRBJ1-2; D: .; V: TRBV5-1; size: .; DNA: TGCGCCAGCAGCTTGGGCGGGCTAGGCTACACCTTC; CDR3: CASSLGGLGYTF
J: TRBJ1-2; D: TRBD1; V: TRBV19; size: .; DNA: TGTGCCAGTAGTGCGTCGACAGGGGGCTATGGCTACACCTTC; CDR3: CASSASTGGYGYTF
J: TRBJ1-1; D: .; V: TRBV5-6; size: .; DNA: TGTGCCAGCAGCTCAGGCCCCAACTCCGCTTTCTTT; CDR3: CASSSGPNSAFF
J: TRBJ2-1; D: TRBD2; V: TRBV7-3; size: .; DNA: TGTGCCAGCAGCTTAACGGGAGGGACGGATGAGCAGTTCTTC; CDR3: CASSLTGGTDEQFF
J: TRBJ1-5; D: .; V: TRBV7-2; size: once; DNA: TGTGCCAGCAGCCGCGGGGCAGCGGGGAGCAATCAGCCCCAGCATTTT; CDR3: CASSRGAAGSNQPQHF
J: TRBJ2-7; D: TRBD1; V: TRBV5-1; size: .; DNA: TGCGCCAGCAGCATAGGACAGGGGGCCTACGAGCAGTACTTC; CDR3: CASSIGQGAYEQYF
J: TRBJ1-5; D: .; V: TRBV4-1; size: .; DNA: TGCGCCAGCAGCCAGGAACGAGTAAACTACAATCAGCCCCAGCATTTT; CDR3: CASSQERVNYNQPQHF
J: TRBJ1-1; D: .; V: TRBV29-1; size: .; DNA: TGCAGCGTTGAGGGTGCGGGGTTAGTGCGGGACACTGAAGCTTTCTTT; CDR3: CSVEGAGLVRDTEAFF
J: TRBJ2-1; D: TRBD2; V: TRBV7-2; size: .; DNA: TGTGCCAGCAGCTTCGGACTAGCCTACAATGAGCAGTTCTTC; CDR3: CASSFGLAYNEQFF
J: TRBJ2-3; D: TRBD2; V: TRBV5-1; size: .; DNA: TGCGCCAGCAGCACCGAGCGGGGGGGCAGCCCAGATACGCAGTATTTT; CDR3: CASSTERGGSPDTQYF
J: TRBJ1-1; D: .; V: TRBV6-5; size: .; DNA: TGTGCCAGCAGTTACTCAGGAGTTTCTATCACTGAAGCTTTCTTT; CDR3: CASSYSGVSITEAFF
J: TRBJ2-5; D: .; V: TRBV9; size: .; DNA: TGTGCCAGCAGCCCCGGAGGAGGTTCGGGGGAGACCCAGTACTTC; CDR3: CASSPGGGSGETQYF